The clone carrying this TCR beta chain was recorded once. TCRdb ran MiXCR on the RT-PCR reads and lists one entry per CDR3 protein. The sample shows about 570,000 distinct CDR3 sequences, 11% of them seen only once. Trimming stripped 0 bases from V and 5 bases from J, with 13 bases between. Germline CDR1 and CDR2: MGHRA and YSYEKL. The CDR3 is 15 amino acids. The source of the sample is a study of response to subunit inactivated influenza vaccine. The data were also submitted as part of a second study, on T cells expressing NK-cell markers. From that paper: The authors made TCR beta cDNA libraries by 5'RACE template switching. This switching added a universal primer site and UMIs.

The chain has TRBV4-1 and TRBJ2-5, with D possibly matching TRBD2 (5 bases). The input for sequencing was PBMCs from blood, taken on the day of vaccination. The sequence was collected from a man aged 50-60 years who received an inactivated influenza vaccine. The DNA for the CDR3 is TGCGCCAGCAGCCAAGATCGGACTGGGGTTGAGACCCAGTACTTC. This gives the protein CASSQDRTGVETQYF.